The 25 T cell receptor beta chains reported below all come from one sample, sequenced in a study of cytomegalovirus exposure and HLA in healthy donors (dated by TCRdb to 2016 to 2017). Libraries were constructed by the immunoSEQ multiplex PCR assay. A mixture of 60 forward primers for TCR Vbeta segments and 13 reverse primers for TCR Jbeta segments was used in the multiplex PCR. The table was pulled from immuneACCESS by TCRdb, which kept in-frame rearrangements only. Such tables lose some clones; where checked, under half of the loss comes from unresolved V genes, and the rest has no known cause. The sample has about 170,000 clones on record, around 74% of them singletons. In total, the top ten clones hold about 2.9% of the sample. The sequencing sample was made of PBMCs. Every receptor here comes from a female donor in good health and CMV-seronegative.

The chain carries TRBV5-1 and TRBJ2-5, with 9 positions matching TRBD2. The CDR3 spans 15 residues. The trim removed 4 bases at V and 3 bases at J, leaving 7 bases unmatched. Germline-derived CDR1 and CDR2 are SGHRS and YFSETQ. CDR3 DNA sequence: TGCGCCAGCAGCGGCGGGGGGGCCGGGAAAGAGACCCAGTACTTC. Translated, it gives CASSGGGAGKETQYF.

V and J are TRBV19 and TRBJ2-7; 7 nucleotides align to TRBD2. The CDR3 has 14 amino acids. The germline gives CDR1 LNHDA, CDR2 SQIVND (reference sequence). The V segment lost 7 bases and the J segment 2 bases; nucleotides outside the gene matches: 8. The CDR3 sequence: CASKHRGDTYEQYF. For the CDR3, the DNA is TGTGCCAGTAAACACCGGGGGGATACCTACGAGCAGTACTTC.

The CDR3, as DNA: TGTGCCAGCAGTGACTCAGGGACTAGCGCGGGGAATGAGCAGTTCTTC. This translates into CASSDSGTSAGNEQFF. The chain employs TRBV6-4 and TRBJ2-1; TRBD2 matches at 10 bases. J was trimmed by 7 bases and V by 0 bases; bases with no gene match: 6. This CDR3 is 16 amino acids long. CDR1 and CDR2 (germline): MRHNA, SNTAGT.

The chain links TRBV27 to TRBJ1-2; TRBD1 might be the D (6 bases). V was pared by 2 bases and J by 8 bases, with 12 bases between. This CDR3 is 13 amino acids long. In germline, CDR1 is MNHEY, CDR2 SMNVEV (reference sequence). CDR3 amino acids: CASSLNRARGYTF. The CDR3 coding sequence is TGTGCCAGCAGTTTAAACAGGGCTCGCGGCTACACCTTC.

The chain links TRBV7-9 to TRBJ2-2; 9 nucleotides line up with TRBD1. Trimming at V came to 6 bases and at J to 6 bases, leaving 8 bases not matched to a gene. In germline, CDR1 is SEHNR, CDR2 FQNEAQ (reference sequence). This CDR3 contains 15 residues. The CDR3 DNA reads as TGTGCCAGCAGTCGGGACAGGGTCGCGGCCGGGGAGCTGTTTTTT. This sequence encodes CASSRDRVAAGELFF.

CDR3 DNA: TGTGCCAGCAGTTACCAGGGGCCAGAAGAGACCCAGTACTTC. Protein product: CASSYQGPEETQYF. The chain employs TRBV6-5 and TRBJ2-5; D might be TRBD1 (6 bases). Germline assignment: CDR1 MNHEY and CDR2 SVGAGI. The CDR3 loop spans 14 amino acids. The V and J ends lost 2 bases and 3 bases respectively, with 10 bases between them.

Worth noting for this clone: Other DNA sequences of this sample code for an identical CDR3. The chain uses TRBV18 and TRBJ2-7; TRBD1 matches 11 bases. This CDR3 contains 15 residues. The V and J ends lost 3 bases and 2 bases, in that order; junction bases with no gene match: 3. Germline-derived CDR1 and CDR2 are KGHSH and LQKENI. The CDR3 sequence is CASSPGTGGAYEQYF. DNA of the CDR3: TGTGCCAGCTCACCGGGGACAGGGGGGGCCTACGAGCAGTACTTC.

In DNA, the CDR3 is TGTGCCAGCAGACCCGACAGGGGAGAGAGCGAGCAGTACTTC. Its protein product is CASRPDRGESEQYF. The V gene is TRBV7-9, the J gene TRBJ2-7, with 8 positions matching TRBD1. V dropped 6 bases and J dropped 6; count of bases not matched to a gene: 10. In germline, CDR1 is SEHNR, CDR2 FQNEAQ (reference sequence). This CDR3 comprises 14 residues. The full variable domain, with the rest looked up from reference TRBV7-9 and TRBJ2-7, is DTGVSQNPRHKITKRGQNVTFRCDPISEHNRLYWYRQTLGQGPEFLTYFQNEAQLEKSRLLSDRFSAERPKGSFSTLEIQRTEQGDSAMYLCASRPDRGESEQYFGPGTRLTVT.

The J gene is TRBJ2-3, the V gene TRBV30; no clear D. From germline, CDR1 is GTSNPN and CDR2 SVGIG (reference sequence). CDR3 length equals 12 residues. V dropped 0 bases and J dropped 2 bases, with 3 bases sitting between them. DNA of the CDR3: TGTGCCTGGAGTGTCTTCACAGATACGCAGTATTTT. Translating it yields CAWSVFTDTQYF.

This chain uses TRBV28 with TRBJ1-2; 9 nucleotides match TRBD1. The junction had 10 bases not matched to a gene; V was cut back by 7 bases and J by 1 base. Germline V CDR1 and CDR2: MDHEN, SYDVKM. The length of the CDR3 is 16 residues. Written as DNA, the CDR3 is TGTGCCAGCACCCCTCCGACAGGGGGGATTAACTATGGCTACACCTTC. It is translated as CASTPPTGGINYGYTF.

CDR3 sequence: CASSDDSKGDTGELFF. Here the CDR3 DNA reads TGTGCCAGCAGTGATGACTCCAAAGGCGATACCGGGGAGCTGTTTTTT. The rearrangement uses TRBV6-4 and TRBJ2-2; D gene ambiguous. The CDR3 contains 16 residues. CDR1 is MRHNA, CDR2 SNTAGT, per germline. V was cut by 3 bases and J by 5 bases, with 16 bases left in between.

J is TRBJ1-2 and V is TRBV29-1; D possibly corresponds to TRBD1 (6 bases). The CDR3 is 11 residues long. V gave up 8 bases and J gave up 3 bases, with 10 bases separating them. From germline, CDR1 is SQVTM and CDR2 ANQGSEA. The CDR3 sequence is CSWGQDYGYTF. The CDR3 coding sequence is TGCAGCTGGGGACAAGACTATGGCTACACCTTC.

The chain employs TRBV6-5 and TRBJ1-6; D gene ambiguous. Per the germline V gene, CDR1 is MNHEY and CDR2 is SVGAGI. Trimming stripped 2 bases from V and 14 bases from J, with 10 bases between. CDR3 length: 12 residues. The CDR3 loop reads CASSYRSGALHF. The CDR3 DNA sequence: TGTGCCAGCAGTTACCGGTCCGGGGCCCTCCACTTT.

The chain is built from TRBV5-4 and TRBJ2-5, with 7 bases lining up with TRBD2. V was pared by 4 bases and J by 2 bases, with 11 bases of the junction left unmatched. CDR1 and CDR2 from the germline V gene are SGHNT and YYREEE (reference sequence). This CDR3 has 16 amino acids. The CDR3: CASSPSRRGIQETQYF. DNA for the CDR3: TGTGCCAGCAGCCCCTCGAGGCGGGGGATTCAAGAGACCCAGTACTTC.

The chain combines TRBV2 with TRBJ2-7; weak D call: TRBD2 (5 bases). V was clipped by 3 bases and J by 4 bases, with 10 bases between them. Germline loops: CDR1 SNHLY, CDR2 FYNNEI. The CDR3 totals 13 residues. The CDR3 DNA reads TGTGCCAGCAGTGAGAGGGCGCCTTACGAGCAGTACTTC. Amino acids: CASSERAPYEQYF.

V is TRBV28 and J is TRBJ1-2; D is perhaps TRBD1 (6 bases). This CDR3 has 15 amino acids. Deletions cut 6 bases from V and 3 bases from J, with 17 bases between. CDR1 and CDR2 from the germline V gene are MDHEN and SYDVKM. This chain's CDR3 is CASRGLGGGDYGYTF. The CDR3 DNA reads as TGTGCCAGCAGGGGACTGGGAGGGGGTGACTATGGCTACACCTTC.

The chain joins TRBV6-6 to TRBJ1-1, with D uncertain. This CDR3 is built from 11 residues. V lost 4 bases, J lost 4 bases, and 4 bases lay in between. In germline, CDR1 is MNHNY, CDR2 SVGAGI (reference sequence). CDR3 protein: CASSSGTEAFF. CDR3 DNA: TGTGCCAGCAGTTCCGGCACTGAAGCTTTCTTT.

The chain uses TRBV19 and TRBJ1-1; D is possibly TRBD1 (5 bases). The ends were cut back, 7 bases at V and 3 bases at J, with 12 bases in the middle. CDR3 size: 13 residues. CDR1 is LNHDA, CDR2 SQIVND, per germline (reference sequence). CDR3 amino acids: CASTKPTDTEAFF. In DNA, the CDR3 is TGTGCCAGTACCAAACCGACAGACACTGAAGCTTTCTTT. The full variable domain, with the rest looked up from reference TRBV19 and TRBJ1-1, is DGGITQSPKYLFRKEGQNVTLSCEQNLNHDAMYWYRQDPGQGLRLIYYSQIVNDFQKGDIAEGYSVSREKKESFPLTVTSAQKNPTAFYLCASTKPTDTEAFFGQGTRLTVV.

The CDR3 is CASSVSGSGANVLTF. The CDR3 DNA sequence: TGTGCCAGCAGTGTTAGCGGCTCTGGGGCCAACGTCCTGACTTTC. The rearrangement uses TRBV6-5 and TRBJ2-6; possible D gene TRBD2, 6 bases. Germline CDR1 and CDR2: MNHEY and SVGAGI. V was clipped by 5 bases and J by 0 bases, with 8 bases between them. The CDR3 is made up of 15 amino acids.

J is TRBJ1-2 and V is TRBV2; 9 positions match TRBD1. This CDR3 is built from 15 residues. Germline V gives CDR1 SNHLY, CDR2 FYNNEI. V lost 5 bases to trimming and J lost 3 bases; unmatched junction nucleotides: 7. CDR3 region: CASSPNRGLYYGYTF. The CDR3 coding sequence is TGTGCCAGCAGTCCCAACAGGGGGCTGTACTATGGCTACACCTTC.

This clone was seen a few times. This sequence joins TRBV28 and TRBJ1-1; D is uncertain. V was shortened by 11 bases and J by 1 base, with 8 bases between the two germline ends. The CDR3 extends over 11 amino acids. Germline V gene lookup returns CDR1 MDHEN and CDR2 SYDVKM. This CDR3 is CAGRGNTEAFF. DNA for the CDR3: TGTGCCGGGCGTGGGAACACTGAAGCTTTCTTT.

The rearrangement links TRBV7-9 to TRBJ1-4, with D possibly being TRBD1 (5 bases). Germline V lookup: CDR1 SEHNR, CDR2 FQNEAQ (reference sequence). This CDR3 contains 17 residues. V was clipped by 7 bases and J by 3 bases, with 21 bases between them. Written as DNA, the CDR3 is TGTGCCAGCACCCGATCTAGAATGGGGCGGCCTAATGAAAAACTGTTTTTT. This gives the protein CASTRSRMGRPNEKLFF. The whole variable domain, remainder taken from reference TRBV7-9 and TRBJ1-4, is DTGVSQNPRHKITKRGQNVTFRCDPISEHNRLYWYRQTLGQGPEFLTYFQNEAQLEKSRLLSDRFSAERPKGSFSTLEIQRTEQGDSAMYLCASTRSRMGRPNEKLFFGSGTQLSVL.

The rearrangement links TRBV19 to TRBJ1-5, with D possibly matching TRBD1 (5 bases). Germline CDR1 LNHDA, CDR2 SQIVND (reference sequence). The CDR3 runs to 16 residues. V was shortened by 2 bases and J by 7 bases, with 18 bases between the two germline ends. CDR3 nucleotide sequence: TGTGCCAGTAGTATAAGGGGTAATGGGGTTCAACAGCCCCAGCATTTT. It is translated as CASSIRGNGVQQPQHF.

V gene TRBV28 combines with J gene TRBJ2-1; 7 bases are a match to TRBD2. The ends lost 6 bases at V and 5 bases at J; junction bases unmatched: 13. This CDR3 spans 16 amino acids. Germline V lookup: CDR1 MDHEN, CDR2 SYDVKM. CDR3 sequence (DNA): TGTGCCAGCAGCCCGACGTGGGGACTAACACACAATGAGCAGTTCTTC. This encodes CASSPTWGLTHNEQFF.

This chain connects TRBV19 to TRBJ2-1; possible D gene TRBD1, 5 bases. V was clipped by 5 bases and J by 9 bases, with 14 bases between them. The length of the CDR3 is 13 residues. Germline V CDR1 and CDR2: LNHDA, SQIVND (reference sequence). The CDR3, as DNA: TGTGCCAGTAGTTCGGCGGACACCCGTGAGCAGTTCTTC. Protein: CASSSADTREQFF. Using reference TRBV19 and TRBJ2-1 for the parts outside the CDR3, the full variable domain is DGGITQSPKYLFRKEGQNVTLSCEQNLNHDAMYWYRQDPGQGLRLIYYSQIVNDFQKGDIAEGYSVSREKKESFPLTVTSAQKNPTAFYLCASSSADTREQFFGPGTRLTVL.